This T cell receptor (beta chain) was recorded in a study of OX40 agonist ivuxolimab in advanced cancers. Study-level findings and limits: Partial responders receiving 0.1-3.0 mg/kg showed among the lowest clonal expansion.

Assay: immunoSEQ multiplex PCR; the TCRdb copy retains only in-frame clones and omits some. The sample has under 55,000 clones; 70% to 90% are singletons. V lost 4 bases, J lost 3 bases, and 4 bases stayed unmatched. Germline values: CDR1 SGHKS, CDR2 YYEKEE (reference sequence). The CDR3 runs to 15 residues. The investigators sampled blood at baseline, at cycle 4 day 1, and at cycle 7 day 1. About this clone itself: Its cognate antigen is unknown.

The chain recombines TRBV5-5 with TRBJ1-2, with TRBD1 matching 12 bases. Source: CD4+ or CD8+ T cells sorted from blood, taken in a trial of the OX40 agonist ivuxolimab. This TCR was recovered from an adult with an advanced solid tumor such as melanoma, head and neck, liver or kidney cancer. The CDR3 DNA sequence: TGTGCCAGCAGCCTAGGGACAGGGGGCGACTATGGCTACACCTTC. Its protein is CASSLGTGGDYGYTF.